These T cell receptor beta chains were read from a single sample in a study of PD-1 blockade in mismatch repair-deficient tumors. The method was immunoSEQ multiplex PCR; TCRdb's version includes in-frame clones alone and lacks a portion of them. The sample lists about 25,000 clones, roughly 80% occurring once. Sequencing used PBMCs, obtained before pembrolizumab treatment. The receptors come from an adult with mismatch repair-deficient cancer. Each CDR3 is given with its conserved first and last residue. D genes are given only for firm matches. Rows give clone size only sometimes, using once, few, many, or a class for an expanded clone.

cdr3_length: 19; j_call: TRBJ2-4; clone_size: .; v_call: TRBV7-9; d_call: TRBD2; cdr3_nt: TGTGCCAGCAGCTTAGCCAGCGGGAGGGCCATTATCGCCAAAAACATTCAGTACTTC; cdr3_aa: CASSLASGRAIIAKNIQYF
cdr3_length: 17; j_call: TRBJ2-2; clone_size: .; v_call: TRBV5-3; d_call: TRBD2; cdr3_nt: TGTGCCAGAAGCTTGGTTATTACGGGAGGGGGCACCGGGGAGCTGTTTTTT; cdr3_aa: CARSLVITGGGTGELFF
cdr3_length: 16; j_call: TRBJ1-1; clone_size: .; v_call: TRBV6-5; d_call: TRBD1; cdr3_nt: TGTGCCAGCAGTTACTCGCAAGACAGGGGACGGACTGAAGCTTTCTTT; cdr3_aa: CASSYSQDRGRTEAFF
cdr3_length: 11; j_call: TRBJ1-1; clone_size: .; v_call: TRBV5-6; d_call: .; cdr3_nt: TGTGCCAGCAGCTTGAGCTCTGAAGCTTTCTTT; cdr3_aa: CASSLSSEAFF
cdr3_length: 17; j_call: TRBJ2-1; clone_size: few; v_call: TRBV7-2; d_call: TRBD2; cdr3_nt: TGTGCCAGCAGCTTAGTGGCGGGAGGGCGAAGTGACAATGAGCAGTTCTTC; cdr3_aa: CASSLVAGGRSDNEQFF
cdr3_length: 12; j_call: TRBJ1-5; clone_size: .; v_call: TRBV2; d_call: .; cdr3_nt: TGTGCCAGCAGTGGAGGCCCCCAGCCCCAGCATTTT; cdr3_aa: CASSGGPQPQHF
cdr3_length: 18; j_call: TRBJ2-1; clone_size: .; v_call: TRBV5-1; d_call: .; cdr3_nt: TGCGCCAGCAGCCCTAATGGAGGGGGCCCCAGCTCCTACAATGAGCAGTTCTTC; cdr3_aa: CASSPNGGGPSSYNEQFF
cdr3_length: 16; j_call: TRBJ2-5; clone_size: once; v_call: TRBV30; d_call: TRBD2; cdr3_nt: TGTGCCTGGGGACCGGGACTAGCGGGAGGGGGAGAGACCCAGTACTTC; cdr3_aa: CAWGPGLAGGGETQYF
cdr3_length: 14; j_call: TRBJ2-2; clone_size: .; v_call: TRBV18; d_call: .; cdr3_nt: TGTGCCAGCTCACGAATTAGCGATGGCGGGGAGCTGTTTTTT; cdr3_aa: CASSRISDGGELFF
cdr3_length: 15; j_call: TRBJ2-7; clone_size: medium-sized; v_call: TRBV2; d_call: TRBD2; cdr3_nt: TGTGCCAGCAGTGAATTTGGCGGGGGAGCCTACGAGCAGTACTTC; cdr3_aa: CASSEFGGGAYEQYF
cdr3_length: 14; j_call: TRBJ2-1; clone_size: .; v_call: TRBV5-4; d_call: .; cdr3_nt: TGTGCCAGCAGCTTCTGGGACAATTACAATGAGCAGTTCTTC; cdr3_aa: CASSFWDNYNEQFF
cdr3_length: 15; j_call: TRBJ1-2; clone_size: .; v_call: TRBV19; d_call: TRBD1; cdr3_nt: TGTGCCAGTAGTATAGTACAGGGGGAAAACTATGGCTACACCTTC; cdr3_aa: CASSIVQGENYGYTF
cdr3_length: 14; j_call: TRBJ1-5; clone_size: .; v_call: TRBV18; d_call: TRBD1; cdr3_nt: TGTGCCAGCTCGCTTGCGGACAGGAATCAGCCCCAGCATTTT; cdr3_aa: CASSLADRNQPQHF
cdr3_length: 16; j_call: TRBJ2-3; clone_size: once; v_call: TRBV28; d_call: TRBD1; cdr3_nt: TGTGCCAGCAGTTCACAGGGGCACGGCCCCTCAGATACGCAGTATTTT; cdr3_aa: CASSSQGHGPSDTQYF
cdr3_length: 17; j_call: TRBJ2-1; clone_size: .; v_call: TRBV11-2; d_call: TRBD1; cdr3_nt: TGTGCCAGCAGCCCCCACGGACAGGGCGGCTCCTACAATGAGCAGTTCTTC; cdr3_aa: CASSPHGQGGSYNEQFF
cdr3_length: 15; j_call: TRBJ1-5; clone_size: .; v_call: TRBV4-2; d_call: TRBD1; cdr3_nt: TGTGCCAGCAGCCCCGACGACAGGGTCGATCAGCCCCAGCATTTT; cdr3_aa: CASSPDDRVDQPQHF
cdr3_length: 14; j_call: TRBJ2-1; clone_size: .; v_call: TRBV5-8; d_call: TRBD1; cdr3_nt: TGTGCCAGCAGCTTGGGACAGGGGGTCAATGAGCAGTTCTTC; cdr3_aa: CASSLGQGVNEQFF
cdr3_length: 14; j_call: TRBJ1-2; clone_size: .; v_call: TRBV27; d_call: TRBD1; cdr3_nt: TGTGCCAGCAGTTTCTCTACAGGGGGCGGGGGCTACACCTTC; cdr3_aa: CASSFSTGGGGYTF